The source of this T cell receptor (beta chain) is a study of blood T cell repertoires in COVID-19. Study overall: Samples of COVID-19 (acute and convalescent) were obtained from the United States, Italy and Spain.

The assay was immunoSEQ multiplex PCR, and TCRdb's table has in-frame clones only and misses some. The table records about 210,000 clones, about 91% of them present only once. Individuals aged about 18 to 89 years were recruited from approximately 22 US areas. The CDR3 covers 17 residues. The V segment lost 3 bases and the J segment 3 bases; nucleotides outside the gene matches: 11. Input material: PBMCs or T cells enriched from blood (not recorded which). This clonotype originated in a woman in her forties with acute COVID-19. The V gene is TRBV23-1, the J gene TRBJ2-7; 10 bases align to TRBD2. TRBV23-1 is recorded as an ORF, its role being uncertain. The CDR3 nucleotides are TGCGCCAGCAGTCACAAAAAGGGGGCTAGCGGGGGCTACGAGCAGTACGTC. This translates into CASSHKKGASGGYEQYV.